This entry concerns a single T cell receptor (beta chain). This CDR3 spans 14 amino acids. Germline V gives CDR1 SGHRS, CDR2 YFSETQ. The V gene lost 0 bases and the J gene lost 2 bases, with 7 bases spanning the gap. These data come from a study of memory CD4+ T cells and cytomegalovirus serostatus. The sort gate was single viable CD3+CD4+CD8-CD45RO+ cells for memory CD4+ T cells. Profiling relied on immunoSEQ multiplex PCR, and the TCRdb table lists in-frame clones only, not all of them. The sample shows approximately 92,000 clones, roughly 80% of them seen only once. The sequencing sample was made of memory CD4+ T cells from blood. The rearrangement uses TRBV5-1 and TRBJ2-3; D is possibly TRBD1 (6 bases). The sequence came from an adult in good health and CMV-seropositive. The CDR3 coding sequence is TGCGCCAGCAGCTTGGGACAGGCCACAGATACGCAGTATTTT. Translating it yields CASSLGQATDTQYF.